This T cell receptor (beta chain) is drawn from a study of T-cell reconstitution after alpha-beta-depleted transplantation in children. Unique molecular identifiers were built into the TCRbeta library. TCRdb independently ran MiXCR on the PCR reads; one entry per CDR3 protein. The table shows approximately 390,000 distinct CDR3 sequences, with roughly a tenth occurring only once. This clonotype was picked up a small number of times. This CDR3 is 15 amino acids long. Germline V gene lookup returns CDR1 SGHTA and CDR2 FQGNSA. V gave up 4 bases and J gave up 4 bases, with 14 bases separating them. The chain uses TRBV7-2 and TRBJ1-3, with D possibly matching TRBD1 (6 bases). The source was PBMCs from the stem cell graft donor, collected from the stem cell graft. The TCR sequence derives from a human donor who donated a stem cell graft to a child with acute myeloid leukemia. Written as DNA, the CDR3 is TGTGCCAGCAGCTACGGAACAGGGAAAGGAAACACCATATATTTT. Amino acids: CASSYGTGKGNTIYF.